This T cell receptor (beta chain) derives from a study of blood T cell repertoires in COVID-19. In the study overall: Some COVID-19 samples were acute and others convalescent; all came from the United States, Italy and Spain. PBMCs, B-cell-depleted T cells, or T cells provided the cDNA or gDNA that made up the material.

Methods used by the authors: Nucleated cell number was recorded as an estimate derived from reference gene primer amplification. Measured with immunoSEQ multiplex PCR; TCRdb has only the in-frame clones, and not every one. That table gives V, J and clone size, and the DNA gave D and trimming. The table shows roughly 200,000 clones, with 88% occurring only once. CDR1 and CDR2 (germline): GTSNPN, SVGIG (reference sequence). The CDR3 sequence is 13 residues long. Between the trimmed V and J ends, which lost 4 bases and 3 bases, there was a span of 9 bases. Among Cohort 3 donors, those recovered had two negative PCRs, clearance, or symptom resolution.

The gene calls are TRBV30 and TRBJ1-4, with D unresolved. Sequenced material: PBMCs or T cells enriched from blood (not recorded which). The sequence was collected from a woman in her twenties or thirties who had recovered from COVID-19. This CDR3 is CAWNVLANEKLFF. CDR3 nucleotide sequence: TGTGCCTGGAACGTACTGGCTAATGAAAAACTGTTTTTT.